This entry is about one T cell receptor beta chain. Its antigen remains unidentified. These data are taken from a study of cytomegalovirus exposure and HLA in healthy donors. Points from the study as a whole: The likely origin of a cluster of highly shared sequence variants was a sequencing artifact. Specific recognition of CMV antigens was confirmed in vitro for three chains (all CMV-associated). For cytomegalovirus status, the classifier reportedly gave diagnoses with high specificity and sensitivity.

This CDR3 is built from 16 residues. Germline assignment: CDR1 LGHNA and CDR2 YNFKEQ. V lost 1 base to trimming and J lost 6 bases; unmatched junction nucleotides: 7. PCR amplification relied on 60 Vbeta primers (plus 13 Jbeta primers). Only in-frame clones appear in the TCRdb table, and some are missing; sequencing was by immunoSEQ multiplex PCR. The repertoire holds approximately 150,000 clones, roughly three quarters seen once, with around 4.7% in the top ten. The chain has TRBV4-2 and TRBJ2-1, with 9 bases fitting TRBD2. The sample was PBMCs. The sequence derives from a man between 60 and 70 years old in good health and CMV-seronegative. In DNA, the CDR3 is TGTGCCAGCAGCCAAGGCGGGACTAGCAGGGGCAATGAGCAGTTCTTC. The encoded protein is CASSQGGTSRGNEQFF.